A single sample gave rise to the 22 T cell receptor beta chains below, sequenced in a study of OX40 agonist ivuxolimab in advanced cancers. Profiled with immunoSEQ multiplex PCR; TCRdb holds only in-frame clones, not every one. The sample lists 55,000 to 70,000 clones; over 80% were seen once. This specimen was CD4+ or CD8+ T cells sorted from blood, taken in a trial of the OX40 agonist ivuxolimab. Receptors originate from an adult with an advanced solid tumor such as melanoma, head and neck, liver or kidney cancer.

As DNA, the CDR3 is TGCGCCAGCAGCCAAGAAGGTGCCCGGGATGGGCCCCAGCATTTT. It is translated as CASSQEGARDGPQHF. This rearrangement joins TRBV4-1 to TRBJ1-5, with D unresolved. Germline-derived CDR1 and CDR2 are MGHRA and YSYEKL. The CDR3 is 15 residues long. With 0 bases removed from V and 9 bases from J, the gap between germline ends came to 15 bases.

This clone showed up just once. The V gene is TRBV19, the J gene TRBJ2-3; 8 nucleotides align to TRBD2. Per the germline V gene, CDR1 is LNHDA and CDR2 is SQIVND (reference sequence). This CDR3 region has 16 residues. The J segment lost 8 bases and the V segment lost 6 bases, leaving 16 bases of the junction unmatched. CDR3 in DNA: TGTGCCAGTAGGGCGGGAGGTAGCGGGATAGGGGGTACGCAGTATTTT. Translated, it gives CASRAGGSGIGGTQYF.

The chain carries TRBV28 and TRBJ1-1; D might be TRBD1 (5 bases). Trimming took 5 bases from V and 3 from J, leaving 16 bases between them. Germline-derived CDR1 and CDR2 are MDHEN and SYDVKM. The CDR3 contains 15 residues. The CDR3 loop reads CASSPGTGGHTEAFF. CDR3 nucleotides: TGTGCCAGCAGTCCAGGGACGGGTGGACACACTGAAGCTTTCTTT.

This clone was recorded only once. The chain uses TRBV11-2 and TRBJ2-3; either TRBD1 or TRBD2 may fit D (7 bases each). Germline V gene sequence: CDR1 SGHAT, CDR2 FQNNGV. V was pared by 5 bases and J by 6 bases, with 18 bases between. This CDR3 comprises 15 residues. This CDR3 reads CASSQGGKRGDTQYF. The CDR3 DNA reads as TGTGCCAGCAGCCAGGGGGGGAAACGGGGCGATACGCAGTATTTT.

This chain joins TRBV29-1 and TRBJ1-5, with 8 bases aligning to TRBD1. Germline V lookup: CDR1 SQVTM, CDR2 ANQGSEA. V shed 6 bases and J 6 bases; nucleotides not matched to a gene: 10. This CDR3 has 14 residues. DNA for the CDR3: TGCAGCGTCACCCTACAGGGGGAGATTCAGCCCCAGCATTTT. Translation gives CSVTLQGEIQPQHF.

The chain uses TRBV19 and TRBJ2-4; 12 bases are a match to TRBD2. Germline values: CDR1 LNHDA, CDR2 SQIVND (reference sequence). The V segment lost 1 base and the J segment 8 bases; nucleotides outside the gene matches: 3. There are 15 residues in the CDR3. CDR3 sequence: CASSIVASGRDIQYF. CDR3 bases: TGTGCCAGTAGTATAGTGGCTAGCGGGAGGGACATTCAGTACTTC.

J is TRBJ1-1 and V is TRBV6-5; 9 bases align to TRBD1. The CDR3 spans 12 residues. Looked up from germline, CDR1 is MNHEY and CDR2 is SVGAGI. With 5 bases clipped from V and 10 bases from J, the junction kept 5 bases outside the gene matches. The CDR3 nucleotides read TGTGCCAGCAGTGCCTCGGACAGGGGAGCTTTCTTT. This translates into CASSASDRGAFF.

The chain carries TRBV6-1 and TRBJ2-5; D may match TRBD1 or TRBD2 (5 bases each). The V gene's germline CDR1 is MNHNS and CDR2 SASEGT. The CDR3 runs to 15 residues. Trimming shortened V by 1 base and J by 2 bases, and 11 bases separated the two germline ends. The CDR3 nucleotides are TGTGCCAGCAGTGAAGTGAGGGGAGTTCAAGAGACCCAGTACTTC. Protein sequence: CASSEVRGVQETQYF.

J is TRBJ2-7 and V is TRBV6-5, with unresolved D. CDR3 length: 13 amino acids. Germline V CDR1 and CDR2: MNHEY, SVGAGI. The V end lost 0 bases, the J end lost 5 bases, and 8 bases lay between the germline ends. The CDR3 DNA is TGTGCCAGCAGTTACTCGACCCTCCACGAGCAGTACTTC. Translating gives CASSYSTLHEQYF.

This clone has a handful of counts. J is TRBJ1-6 and V is TRBV10-1; D gene ambiguous. CDR3 length equals 13 residues. The germline gives CDR1 WNHNN, CDR2 SYGVQD (reference sequence). V lost 2 bases and J lost 8, with 7 bases in between. This CDR3 is CASSEVADSPLHF. The CDR3 DNA reads as TGCGCCAGCAGTGAGGTAGCAGATTCACCCCTCCACTTT.

This chain joins TRBV28 and TRBJ1-2; TRBD1 matches at 8 bases. The germline V gene has CDR1 MDHEN and CDR2 SYDVKM. V was clipped by 8 bases and J by 8 bases; unmatched bases: 10. The CDR3 covers 13 residues. CDR3: CASGGPNRGGYTF. CDR3 in DNA: TGTGCCAGCGGAGGCCCGAACAGGGGGGGCTACACCTTC.

Comment on this clone: The same CDR3 also results from other DNA sequences found in this sample. V and J are TRBV30 and TRBJ2-7; no reliable D call. Germline assignment: CDR1 GTSNPN and CDR2 SVGIG (reference sequence). This CDR3 region has 13 residues. The V end was cut by 4 bases, the J end by 3 bases, with 13 bases between. This CDR3 reads CAWKSRRFYEQYF. The CDR3 nucleotides are TGTGCCTGGAAAAGCCGAAGATTCTACGAGCAGTACTTC.

The chain links TRBV2 to TRBJ1-2; 8 nucleotides line up with TRBD1. Germline V gene sequence: CDR1 SNHLY, CDR2 FYNNEI. Trimming removed 3 bases from V and 4 bases from J; junction bases left unmatched: 7. The CDR3 contains 15 residues. CDR3 region: CASSETGDVGYGYTF. Written as DNA, the CDR3 is TGTGCCAGCAGTGAGACAGGGGATGTCGGCTATGGCTACACCTTC.

This clone was detected only a few times. This sequence joins TRBV6-5 and TRBJ1-5; D uncertain. The CDR3 runs to 15 residues. The germline V and J ends were trimmed by 10 bases and 0 bases, with 16 bases remaining between them. Germline loops: CDR1 MNHEY, CDR2 SVGAGI. For the CDR3, the DNA is TGTGCCACTAGCCGCGGACTTTATAGCAATCAGCCCCAGCATTTT. This sequence encodes CATSRGLYSNQPQHF.

The genes are TRBV7-6 and TRBJ1-5, with D perhaps TRBD1 (6 bases). V shed 1 base and J shed 0 bases, with 13 bases lying between them. This CDR3 region has 17 residues. Germline V lookup: CDR1 SGHVS, CDR2 FNYEAQ. CDR3 sequence: CASSLGDTLYSNQPQHF. CDR3 bases: TGTGCCAGCAGCTTAGGGGACACGCTATATAGCAATCAGCCCCAGCATTTT.

This chain joins TRBV5-1 and TRBJ2-5, with D unresolved. CDR1 and CDR2 from the germline V gene are SGHRS and YFSETQ. The CDR3 is 13 amino acids. V dropped 6 bases and J dropped 1 base, with 10 bases sitting between them. The CDR3, as DNA: TGCGCCAGCAAGTGGGGATCCCAAGAGACCCAGTACTTC. Its translation: CASKWGSQETQYF. The full variable domain, its missing parts supplied by reference TRBV5-1 and TRBJ2-5, is KAGVTQTPRYLIKTRGQQVTLSCSPISGHRSVSWYQQTPGQGLQFLFEYFSETQRNKGNFPGRFSGRQFSNSRSEMNVSTLELGDSALYLCASKWGSQETQYFGPGTRLLVL.

The rearrangement uses TRBV10-3 and TRBJ1-2, with a weak D call TRBD1 (5 bases). Germline V CDR1 and CDR2: ENHRY, SYGVKD. The CDR3 is 14 residues long. The V and J ends lost 4 bases and 3 bases respectively, with 12 bases between them. In DNA form, the CDR3 reads TGTGCCATCAGTGGGTCATGGGGGGACTATGGCTACACCTTC. The encoded protein is CAISGSWGDYGYTF.

The chain is built from TRBV27 and TRBJ1-2; tentatively, D is TRBD1 (5 bases). V gave up 10 bases and J gave up 7 bases, with 16 bases separating them. From germline, CDR1 is MNHEY and CDR2 SMNVEV (reference sequence). The CDR3 covers 12 residues. The CDR3 here is CATLAGGFGYTF. CDR3 DNA: TGTGCCACTCTAGCGGGGGGGTTTGGCTACACCTTC.

The chain carries TRBV15 and TRBJ1-4; maybe TRBD1 (5 bases). Trimming took 0 bases from V and 5 from J, leaving 13 bases between them. CDR1 and CDR2 from the germline V gene are LNHNV and YYDKDF (reference sequence). The CDR3 consists of 16 residues. CDR3 in DNA: TGTGCCACCAGCAGAGATCGTGGACAAGGAAATGAAAAACTGTTTTTT. Its protein is CATSRDRGQGNEKLFF.

The chain carries TRBV6-6 and TRBJ1-1; D unresolved. The CDR3 has 14 residues. Germline CDR1 is MNHNY and CDR2 is SVGAGI (reference sequence). V was pared by 2 bases and J by 6 bases, with 13 bases between. This chain's CDR3 is CASSYQLQGAEAFF. As DNA, the CDR3 is TGTGCCAGCAGTTACCAACTTCAAGGAGCTGAAGCTTTCTTT.

This clone was counted a single time. The CDR3 DNA reads TGTGCCAGCTCACCACTAAGCGGGGGGGAGAATGAGCAGTTCTTC. Translating it yields CASSPLSGGENEQFF. The J gene is TRBJ2-1, the V gene TRBV18; 10 positions match TRBD2. J was trimmed by 7 bases and V by 1 base; bases with no gene match: 4. This CDR3 contains 15 residues. CDR1 is KGHSH and CDR2 is LQKENI in the germline V gene.

This clone has a single count. V gene TRBV19 combines with J gene TRBJ2-2, with 8 bases lining up with TRBD1. The CDR3 has 16 residues. Per germline, CDR1 LNHDA and CDR2 SQIVND (reference sequence). The V and J ends lost 5 bases and 3 bases, in that order; junction bases with no gene match: 8. The CDR3 here is CASSFGQGGYTGELFF. The CDR3 coding sequence is TGTGCCAGTAGTTTCGGACAGGGTGGTTACACCGGGGAGCTGTTTTTT. Together with reference TRBV19 and TRBJ2-2, the CDR3 gives the full variable domain: DGGITQSPKYLFRKEGQNVTLSCEQNLNHDAMYWYRQDPGQGLRLIYYSQIVNDFQKGDIAEGYSVSREKKESFPLTVTSAQKNPTAFYLCASSFGQGGYTGELFFGEGSRLTVL.